Listed below are T cell receptor beta chains from one sample, sequenced in a study of blood T cells in healthy people across ages. Each CDR3 protein is one row after TCRdb ran MiXCR on the 5' RACE reads. This sample has some 1.4 million distinct CDR3 sequences, with roughly 45% found just once. Sample: blood. Receptor source: a woman between 18 and 29 years old in good health. The CDR3 runs from the conserved cysteine through the conserved F or W. A D gene is named only where the DNA matches it firmly. Not all rows give a size; the values are once, few, many and, for expanded clones, a class.

TRBJ2-6	few	-	TRBV7-9	TGTGCCAGCAGCTCCAGGGCTGGGGCCAACGTCCTGACTTTC	CASSSRAGANVLTF
TRBJ1-2	-	TRBD1	TRBV9	TGTGCCAGCAGTCCAGTCCCGGGACAGGGATATGGCTACACCTTC	CASSPVPGQGYGYTF
TRBJ2-4	-	-	TRBV20-1	TGCAGTGCTAGACTGGTAGCCAAAAACATTCAGTACTTC	CSARLVAKNIQYF
TRBJ2-7	-	-	TRBV10-3	TGTGCCATCAGTGATCGGGAGATATCCTACGGGCAGTACTTC	CAISDREISYGQYF
TRBJ2-7	many	TRBD2	TRBV9	TGTGCCAGCAGCGTAGGTGCTAGCGGGGGACGTGAGCAGTACTTC	CASSVGASGGREQYF
TRBJ2-3	-	TRBD1	TRBV5-1	TGCGCCGGCAGCTCAGAGACAGGGTCAGATACGCAGTATTTT	CAGSSETGSDTQYF
TRBJ2-1	-	TRBD1	TRBV5-1	TGCGCCAGCAGCGGGGGACAGGTAAATTCCTACAATGAGCAGATCTTC	CASSGGQVNSYNEQIF
TRBJ2-7	-	-	TRBV28	TGTGCCAGCAGTTTATGGGGGTCCGAGACCTACGAGCAGTACTTC	CASSLWGSETYEQYF
TRBJ1-1	-	-	TRBV10-3	TGTGCCATCAGCGCAACAGAAAAACAAGGCTGGAACACTGAAGCTTTCTTT	CAISATEKQGWNTEAFF
TRBJ2-1	few	-	TRBV6-1	TGTGCCAGCAAGGCAGTCCCCTACAATGAGCAGTTCTTC	CASKAVPYNEQFF
TRBJ1-2	-	-	TRBV7-9	TGTGCCAGCAGCTTAGTAACCCCTCGGGGGTGGATCTATGGCTACACCTTC	CASSLVTPRGWIYGYTF
TRBJ2-1	few	-	TRBV12-3/TRBV12-4	TGTGCCAGCAGGGGTCGTGGGGGCTGGGACAATGAGCAGTTCTTC	CASRGRGGWDNEQFF
TRBJ2-1	-	TRBD2	TRBV6-5	TGTGCCAGCAGTTATGAGGTAGCGGGGACCTACAATGAGCAGTTCTTC	CASSYEVAGTYNEQFF
TRBJ2-2	-	-	TRBV6-6	TGTGCCAGCAAAAAAGGATCCGGGAGATCGAACACCGGGGAGCTGTTTTTT	CASKKGSGRSNTGELFF
TRBJ1-1	-	TRBD1	TRBV6-2/TRBV6-3	TGTGCCAGCAGCCCATTGACAGGGACCGAAGCTTTCTTT	CASSPLTGTEAFF
TRBJ1-1	few	-	TRBV29-1	TGCAGCGTTCAGGGAATGAACACTGAAGCTTTCTTT	CSVQGMNTEAFF
TRBJ2-7	few	-	TRBV7-2	TGTGCCAGCAGCTTATCGGCTACCAACTCCTACGAGCAGTACTTC	CASSLSATNSYEQYF
TRBJ2-5	few	-	TRBV27	TGTGCCAGCAGTTCCGGAGGGCCCTACAATGAGCAGTACTTC	CASSSGGPYNEQYF
TRBJ2-1	few	TRBD2	TRBV20-1	TGCAGTGCCGCCGCAACTAGCGGGGGGTCCCACAATGAGCAGTTCTTC	CSAAATSGGSHNEQFF
TRBJ2-2	-	-	TRBV12-3/TRBV12-4	TGTGCCAGCAGTTTTCGGGGAAGGGAGCTGTTTTTT	CASSFRGRELFF
TRBJ2-7	few	-	TRBV19	TGTGCCAGTAGTATGGGTAGCATTTCCTACTACGAGCAGTACTTC	CASSMGSISYYEQYF
TRBJ1-1	few	-	TRBV6-5	TGTGCCAGCAGTTCCCCCCCCTGGGGCACTGAAGCTTTCTTT	CASSSPPWGTEAFF
TRBJ2-1	-	-	TRBV7-2	TGTGCCAGCAGCTCCTTTTCGACCACCTACAATGAGCAGTTCTTC	CASSSFSTTYNEQFF
TRBJ2-1	-	TRBD2	TRBV20-1	TGCAGTGCTAGGGGCTTGGGGGGAGGGTTGGGAAATGAGCAGTTCTTC	CSARGLGGGLGNEQFF
TRBJ2-4	-	-	TRBV6-5	TGTGCCAGCAGTCCCCCGCCCGGATTGGCCAAAAACATTCAGTACTTC	CASSPPPGLAKNIQYF
TRBJ2-7	-	-	TRBV20-1	TGCAGTGCTAGTGTAGCGAGGGCGAGCTCCTACGAGCAGTACTTC	CSASVARASSYEQYF
TRBJ2-7	-	-	TRBV9	TGTGCCAGCACCCCCAGTCCGGGGATCTACAATGAGCAGTACTTC	CASTPSPGIYNEQYF
TRBJ1-5	-	TRBD1	TRBV9	TGTGCCAGCAGCGCCGGGACAGGGGGTTCTCAGCCCCAGCATTTT	CASSAGTGGSQPQHF
TRBJ1-2	-	-	TRBV11-2	TGTGCCAGCAGCTTAGGCGGCGCCTTAGCTGGCTACACCTTC	CASSLGGALAGYTF
TRBJ2-3	-	-	TRBV27	TGTGCCAGCAGTTTACGGCCTAGTTTAGATACGCAGTATTTT	CASSLRPSLDTQYF
TRBJ1-2	many	-	TRBV12-3/TRBV12-4	TGTGCCAGCAGTTTATCCCGGGCCTATGGCTACACCTTC	CASSLSRAYGYTF
TRBJ2-5	-	TRBD2	TRBV7-2	TGTGCCAGCAGCTTAGGGCCTAGCGGGGGCCAAGAGACCCAGTACTTC	CASSLGPSGGQETQYF
TRBJ2-7	-	-	TRBV4-1	TGCGCCAGCAGCCAAGAACCCAGCCCCTACGAGCAGTACTTC	CASSQEPSPYEQYF
TRBJ2-3	few	-	TRBV20-1	TGCAGTGCCCCCGCCTGGCAGGGCGGCACAGATACGCAGTATTTT	CSAPAWQGGTDTQYF
TRBJ2-2	-	-	TRBV20-1	TGCAGTGCTACAGCCGGGACAACGAACACCGGGGAGCTGTTTTTT	CSATAGTTNTGELFF